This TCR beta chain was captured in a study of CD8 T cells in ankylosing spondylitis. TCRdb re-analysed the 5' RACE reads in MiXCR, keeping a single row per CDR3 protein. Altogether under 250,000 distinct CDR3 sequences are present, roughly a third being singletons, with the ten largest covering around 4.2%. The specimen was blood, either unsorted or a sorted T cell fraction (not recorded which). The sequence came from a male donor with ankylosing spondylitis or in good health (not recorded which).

The CDR3 sequence: CASSLGRTGWFEQYF. CDR3 DNA: TGTGCCAGCAGTTTAGGTCGGACGGGCTGGTTCGAGCAGTACTTC. The genes are TRBV27 and TRBJ2-7; D unresolved. The CDR3 runs 15 residues. Between the trimmed V and J ends, which lost 2 bases and 6 bases, there was a span of 17 bases. The germline CDR1 and CDR2 sequences are MNHEY and SMNVEV (reference sequence).